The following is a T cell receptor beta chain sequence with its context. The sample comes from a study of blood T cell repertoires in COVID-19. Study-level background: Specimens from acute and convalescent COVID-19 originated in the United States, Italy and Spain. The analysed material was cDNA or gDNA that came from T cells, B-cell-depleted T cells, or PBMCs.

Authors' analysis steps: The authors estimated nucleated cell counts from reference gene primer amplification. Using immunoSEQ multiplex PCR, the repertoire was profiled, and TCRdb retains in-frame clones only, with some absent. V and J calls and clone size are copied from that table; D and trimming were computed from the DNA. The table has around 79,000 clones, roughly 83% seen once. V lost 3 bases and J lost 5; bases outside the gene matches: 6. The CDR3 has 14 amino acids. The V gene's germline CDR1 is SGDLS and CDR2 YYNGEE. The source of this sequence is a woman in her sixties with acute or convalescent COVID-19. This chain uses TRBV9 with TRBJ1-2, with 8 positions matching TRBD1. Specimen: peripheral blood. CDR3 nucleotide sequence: TGTGCCAGCAGCGAAACAGGGGGGTGGTATGGCTACACCTTC. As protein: CASSETGGWYGYTF.